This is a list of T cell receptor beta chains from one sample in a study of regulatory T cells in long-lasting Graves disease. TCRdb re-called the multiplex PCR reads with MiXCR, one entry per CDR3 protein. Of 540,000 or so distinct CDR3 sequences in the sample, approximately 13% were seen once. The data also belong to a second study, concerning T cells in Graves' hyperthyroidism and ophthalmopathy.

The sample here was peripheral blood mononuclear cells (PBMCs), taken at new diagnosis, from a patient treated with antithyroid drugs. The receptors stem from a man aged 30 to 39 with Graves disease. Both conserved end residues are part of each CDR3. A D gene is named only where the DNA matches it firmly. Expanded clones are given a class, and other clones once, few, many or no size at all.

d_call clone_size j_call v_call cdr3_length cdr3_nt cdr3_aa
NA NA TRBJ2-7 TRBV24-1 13 TGTGCCACCAGTGATTTAGGGTCGAGGGAGCAGTACTTC CATSDLGSREQYF
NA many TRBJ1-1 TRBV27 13 TGTGCCAGCAGCTTACCAGGTTCAACTGAAGCTTTCTTT CASSLPGSTEAFF
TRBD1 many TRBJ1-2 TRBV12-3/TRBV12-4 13 TGTGCCAGCAGTAGACAGGGGGATTATGGCTACACCTTC CASSRQGDYGYTF
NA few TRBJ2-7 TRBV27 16 TGTGCCAGCAGTTCGGGGCGGGGAAGGGACTCCTACGAGCAGTACTTC CASSSGRGRDSYEQYF
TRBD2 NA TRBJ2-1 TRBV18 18 TGTGCCAGCTCACCAGGGCGGGAGTCTTATTGGTCCTACAATGAGCAGTTCTTC CASSPGRESYWSYNEQFF
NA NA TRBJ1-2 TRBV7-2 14 TGTGCCAGCAGCTTTGGGGGTAGGGCCGGAGGCTACACCTTC CASSFGGRAGGYTF
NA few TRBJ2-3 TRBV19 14 TGTGCCAGTAGTATTCGGGCCGGTCCAGATACGCAGTATTTT CASSIRAGPDTQYF
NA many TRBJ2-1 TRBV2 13 TGTGCCAGCAATACCGGGACCCACAATGAGCAGTTCTTC CASNTGTHNEQFF
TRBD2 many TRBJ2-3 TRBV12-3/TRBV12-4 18 TGTGCCAGCAGTGCCCTGGCGGGAGGCATCTTCGGCACAGATACGCAGTATTTT CASSALAGGIFGTDTQYF
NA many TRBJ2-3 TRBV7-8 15 TGTGCCAGCAGCTTAATACTGGCTAGCACAGATACGCAGTATTTT CASSLILASTDTQYF
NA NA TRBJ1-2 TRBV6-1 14 TGTGCCAGCAGTCCTTACGTCGGGAACTATGGCTACACCTTC CASSPYVGNYGYTF
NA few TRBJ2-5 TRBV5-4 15 TGTGCCAGCTCCACTTTTTCTGGACAGCAAGAGACCCAGTACTTC CASSTFSGQQETQYF
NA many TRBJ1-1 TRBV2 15 TGTGCCAGCAGTGAAGAATCGCCAGGGCGGACTGAAGCTTTCTTT CASSEESPGRTEAFF